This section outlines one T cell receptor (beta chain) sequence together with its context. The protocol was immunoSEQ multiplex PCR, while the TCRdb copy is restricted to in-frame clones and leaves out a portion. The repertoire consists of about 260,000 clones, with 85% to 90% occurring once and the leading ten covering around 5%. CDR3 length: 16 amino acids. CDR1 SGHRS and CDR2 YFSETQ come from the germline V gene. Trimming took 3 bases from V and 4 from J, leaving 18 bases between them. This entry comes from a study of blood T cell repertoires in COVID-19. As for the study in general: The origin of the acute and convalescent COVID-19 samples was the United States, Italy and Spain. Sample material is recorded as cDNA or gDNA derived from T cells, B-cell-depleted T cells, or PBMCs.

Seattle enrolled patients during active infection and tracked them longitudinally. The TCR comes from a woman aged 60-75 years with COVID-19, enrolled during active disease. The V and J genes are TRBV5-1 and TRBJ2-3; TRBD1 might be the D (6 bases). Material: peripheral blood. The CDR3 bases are TGCGCCAGCAGCTCGCCCCGGCAGGGGTCCGCAGATACGCAGTATTTT. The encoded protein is CASSSPRQGSADTQYF.